The 7 T cell receptor beta chains listed next were all sequenced from one sample in a study of T cells expressing NK-cell markers. TCRdb re-called the 5' RACE reads and shows each CDR3 protein once, DNA omitted. The listing records roughly 180,000 distinct CDR3 sequences. Sequences were obtained from blood T cells: a sorted CD56 or NKG2C T cell subset, CD4+ or CD8+ T cells, or bulk PBMC T cells (not recorded which). The receptors originated from a man aged 18-70 years in good health.

The chain employs TRBV19 and TRBJ2-7. Germline V gene lookup returns CDR1 LNHDA and CDR2 SQIVND (reference sequence). The CDR3 loop spans 15 amino acids. The CDR3 sequence is CASSNDGGTFYEQYF.

This sequence joins TRBV6-2 or TRBV6-3 and TRBJ2-7; the D gene TCRdb calls, TRBD1, cannot be checked with no DNA. This CDR3 is built from 14 residues. The germline V gene has CDR1 MNHEY and CDR2 SVGEGT. The CDR3 protein is CASSPGQETYEQYF.

The chain links TRBV14 to TRBJ2-2; checking the TCRdb D call of TRBD1 is not possible without DNA. CDR1 is SGHDN and CDR2 is FVKESK in the germline V gene. The CDR3 has 18 amino acids. The CDR3 region is CASSSSGTGKYHTGELFF.

The rearrangement links TRBV5-6 to TRBJ1-5. The CDR3 is 15 residues long. Germline V gene sequence: CDR1 SGHDT, CDR2 YYEEEE. CDR3 residues: CASSLVASSNQPQHF.

J is TRBJ2-2 and V is TRBV27; TCRdb's D call, TRBD1, is unchecked because there is no DNA. This CDR3 contains 15 residues. In germline, CDR1 is MNHEY, CDR2 SMNVEV (reference sequence). This chain's CDR3 is CASHHGTANTGELFF.

The rearrangement links TRBV12-3 or TRBV12-4 to TRBJ1-2; absent DNA, TCRdb's TRBD1 call cannot be checked. The CDR3 has 16 residues. Here the CDR3 reads CASSPTQGGQPYGYTF.

V usage is TRBV2 and J usage is TRBJ1-1; TCRdb names TRBD1, which stays unverified in the absence of DNA. The CDR3 covers 16 residues. In germline, CDR1 is SNHLY, CDR2 FYNNEI. CDR3 in amino acids: CASSEGKGAMNTEAFF.